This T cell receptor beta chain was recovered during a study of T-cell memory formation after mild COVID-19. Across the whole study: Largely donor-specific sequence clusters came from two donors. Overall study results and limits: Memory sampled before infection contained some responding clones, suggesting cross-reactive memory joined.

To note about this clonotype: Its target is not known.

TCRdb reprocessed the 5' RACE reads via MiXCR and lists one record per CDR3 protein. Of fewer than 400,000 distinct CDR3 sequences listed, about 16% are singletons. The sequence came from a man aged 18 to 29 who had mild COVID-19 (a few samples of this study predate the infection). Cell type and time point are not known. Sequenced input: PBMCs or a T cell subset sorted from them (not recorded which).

Here the CDR3 DNA reads TGTGCCAGTAGTATAGATGCCGCAGGGAGTAGTGAGACCCAGTACTTC. Translating it yields CASSIDAAGSSETQYF. This chain links TRBV19 with TRBJ2-5; D possibly uses TRBD1 or TRBD2 (5 bases each). V gave up 0 bases and J gave up 5 bases, with 16 bases separating them. CDR3 length equals 16 residues. The germline V gene encodes CDR1 LNHDA and CDR2 SQIVND (reference sequence).